This TCR beta chain was profiled in a study of blood T cell repertoires in COVID-19. Study context: T cells, B-cell-depleted T cells, or PBMCs provided the cDNA or gDNA that served as material.

Germline V lookup: CDR1 MNHEY, CDR2 SMNVEV (reference sequence). V dropped 4 bases and J dropped 0; count of bases not matched to a gene: 6. The CDR3 sequence is 16 residues long. Exposed enrollees encountered a COVID-19 case at some point within 2 weeks before study entry. Sequencing was performed with immunoSEQ multiplex PCR; in TCRdb, only in-frame clones are kept and a portion is missing. This sample carries 250,000 or so clones, approximately 89% of them seen once, and the ten largest clones take about 4%. Specimen: PBMCs or T cells enriched from blood (not recorded which). The sequence was obtained from a woman aged 30 to 39 who had been exposed to COVID-19. The J gene is TRBJ1-5, the V gene TRBV27; TRBD1 agrees at 7 bases. The CDR3 region is CASSSGQSYSNQPQHF. The CDR3 coding sequence is TGTGCCAGCAGTTCGGGACAGAGTTATAGCAATCAGCCCCAGCATTTT.